This entry lists 17 T cell receptor beta chains sequenced from one sample in a study of OX40 agonist ivuxolimab in advanced cancers. TCRdb's copy holds only in-frame clones and misses some; the assay was immunoSEQ multiplex PCR. The table records almost 50,000 clones, roughly nine tenths of them present only once. The source material was CD4+ or CD8+ T cells sorted from blood, sampled in a trial of the OX40 agonist ivuxolimab. These receptors were collected from an adult with an advanced solid tumor such as melanoma, head and neck, liver or kidney cancer.

J is TRBJ2-1 and V is TRBV9; 13 bases line up with TRBD2. The CDR3 loop spans 16 amino acids. Looked up from germline, CDR1 is SGDLS and CDR2 is YYNGEE. V gave up 3 bases and J gave up 4 bases; unmatched junction bases: 4. Written as DNA, the CDR3 is TGTGCCAGCAGCGGGACTAGCGGGGGCCATTACAATGAGCAGTTCTTC. Translation gives CASSGTSGGHYNEQFF.

The chain combines TRBV6-4 with TRBJ2-2; 9 positions match TRBD2. CDR1 is MRHNA, CDR2 SNTAGT, per germline. This CDR3 is 19 amino acids long. The trim removed 3 bases at V and 2 bases at J, leaving 13 bases unmatched. The CDR3 loop is CASSDWAGERGVNTGELFF. DNA for the CDR3: TGTGCCAGCAGTGATTGGGCGGGTGAGCGGGGGGTCAACACCGGGGAGCTGTTTTTT.

The V call is TRBV5-1, the J call TRBJ1-1; D is ambiguous. Germline V lookup: CDR1 SGHRS, CDR2 YFSETQ. The CDR3 has 13 residues. The V end lost 4 bases, the J end lost 1 base, and 8 bases lay between the germline ends. The CDR3 here is CASSADRNTEAFF. In DNA form, the CDR3 reads TGCGCCAGCAGCGCCGATAGGAACACTGAAGCTTTCTTT. Based on the CDR3 plus reference TRBV5-1 and TRBJ1-1, the full variable domain is KAGVTQTPRYLIKTRGQQVTLSCSPISGHRSVSWYQQTPGQGLQFLFEYFSETQRNKGNFPGRFSGRQFSNSRSEMNVSTLELGDSALYLCASSADRNTEAFFGQGTRLTVV.

This clone has more than one count but fewer than ten. This chain joins TRBV6-1 and TRBJ1-5; 7 bases line up with TRBD1. The CDR3 is 14 residues long. Trimming removed 1 base from V and 6 bases from J; junction bases left unmatched: 3. In germline, CDR1 is MNHNS, CDR2 SASEGT. The CDR3 DNA is TGTGCCAGCAGTGAAGGACAGGGCGGTCAGCCCCAGCATTTT. This encodes CASSEGQGGQPQHF.

The rearrangement joins TRBV9 to TRBJ1-5; D is uncertain. V was cut by 0 bases and J by 0 bases, with 4 bases left in between. The CDR3 is 14 amino acids. Germline CDR1 reads SGDLS; CDR2 reads YYNGEE. CDR3 sequence: CASSVGYSNQPQHF. The CDR3 region has the DNA TGTGCCAGCAGCGTAGGGTATAGCAATCAGCCCCAGCATTTT.

The CDR3 region is CAWSVTSSSYNEQFF. CDR3 coding DNA: TGTGCCTGGAGTGTTACCTCCAGCTCCTACAATGAGCAGTTCTTC. The chain uses TRBV30 and TRBJ2-1; no clear D gene. Germline CDR1 reads GTSNPN; CDR2 reads SVGIG (reference sequence). This CDR3 is built from 15 residues. V was trimmed by 0 bases and J by 0 bases, leaving 9 bases between them.

DNA for the CDR3: TGCGCCAGCAGCTTGGCGGCTAGCGGGGCTAGCACAGATACGCAGTATTTT. Residues: CASSLAASGASTDTQYF. The genes are TRBV5-1 and TRBJ2-3; the match to TRBD2 covers 9 bases. This CDR3 spans 17 amino acids. V shed 0 bases and J 0 bases; nucleotides not matched to a gene: 5. The germline CDR1 and CDR2 sequences are SGHRS and YFSETQ. Looking up the rest from reference TRBV5-1 and TRBJ2-3 gives the full variable domain: KAGVTQTPRYLIKTRGQQVTLSCSPISGHRSVSWYQQTPGQGLQFLFEYFSETQRNKGNFPGRFSGRQFSNSRSEMNVSTLELGDSALYLCASSLAASGASTDTQYFGPGTRLTVL.

Of note for this clone: One junction end does not reproduce the germline sequence, and a read error may be involved. This chain joins TRBV6-1 and TRBJ2-1; D may be TRBD1 or TRBD2 (6 bases each). Germline CDR1 is MNHNS and CDR2 is SASEGT. This CDR3 is built from 16 residues. CDR3 sequence (DNA): TGTGCCGGCAGTGGTGCTCGGGGGCGAGCCTACAATGAGCAGTTCTTC. Translated, it gives CAGSGARGRAYNEQFF.

The J gene is TRBJ2-2, the V gene TRBV30, with unresolved D. V lost 4 bases, J lost 4 bases, and 4 bases lay in between. Germline CDR1 reads GTSNPN; CDR2 reads SVGIG (reference sequence). The length of the CDR3 is 11 residues. The CDR3 sequence is CAWTSTGELFF. The CDR3 DNA follows: TGTGCCTGGACCTCCACCGGGGAGCTGTTTTTT.

This clone has just a few counts. The chain links TRBV6-1 to TRBJ1-1; 7 bases fit TRBD1. This CDR3 spans 13 amino acids. In germline, CDR1 is MNHNS, CDR2 SASEGT. Unmatched junction bases numbered 5, after V lost 9 bases and J lost 1 base. This CDR3 is CASRQGENTEAFF. CDR3 bases: TGTGCCAGTAGACAGGGCGAGAACACTGAAGCTTTCTTT.

The chain uses TRBV5-4 and TRBJ2-5; D is possibly TRBD2 (6 bases). V was cut by 2 bases and J by 2 bases, with 16 bases left in between. The CDR3 has 16 residues. Germline CDR1 reads SGHNT; CDR2 reads YYREEE (reference sequence). CDR3 nucleotide sequence: TGTGCCAGCAGCTTCGACCGGGAGATTGATCAAGAGACCCAGTACTTC. Its protein is CASSFDREIDQETQYF.

The chain carries TRBV5-8 and TRBJ1-2; D perhaps matches TRBD1 (6 bases). Germline lookup yields CDR1 SGHTS and CDR2 YDEGEE. The V and J ends lost 1 base and 0 bases respectively, with 13 bases between them. This CDR3 contains 16 residues. CDR3 in amino acids: CASSLRLGQTNYGYTF. CDR3 sequence (DNA): TGTGCCAGCAGCTTGCGGCTGGGACAAACTAACTATGGCTACACCTTC.

The chain joins TRBV29-1 to TRBJ2-3; TRBD1 matches 7 bases. V was pared by 4 bases and J by 0 bases, with 4 bases of the junction left unmatched. Germline V gene sequence: CDR1 SQVTM, CDR2 ANQGSEA. The CDR3 runs 14 residues. The CDR3 sequence is CSVATGASTDTQYF. The CDR3 DNA reads TGCAGCGTTGCTACAGGGGCCAGCACAGATACGCAGTATTTT.

The chain has TRBV9 and TRBJ2-5; either TRBD1 or TRBD2 may fit D (5 bases each). The J call is in doubt because the DNA end fits TRBJ2-7 better. The CDR3 consists of 13 residues. Germline V gene lookup returns CDR1 SGDLS and CDR2 YYNGEE. The CDR3 protein is CASSGGNSYEQYF. CDR3 coding DNA: TGTGCCAGCAGCGGGGGGAACTCCTACGAGCAGTACTTC.

The V and J genes are TRBV6-5 and TRBJ2-7, with no clear D. The CDR3 consists of 11 residues. Deletions cut 6 bases from V and 3 bases from J, with 6 bases between. Germline V gene lookup returns CDR1 MNHEY and CDR2 SVGAGI. CDR3 protein: CASRKFYEQYF. CDR3 nucleotide sequence: TGTGCCAGCAGAAAGTTCTACGAGCAGTACTTC.

This chain uses TRBV11-3 with TRBJ2-3; tentative D call: TRBD2 (5 bases). Trimming removed 1 base from V and 1 base from J, with 15 bases in between. Germline-derived CDR1 and CDR2 are SGHNT and YENEEA. The CDR3 length is 17 residues. The CDR3 spells CASSLGVGKRGTDTQYF. CDR3 nucleotide sequence: TGTGCCAGCAGCTTAGGAGTAGGGAAGAGGGGCACAGATACGCAGTATTTT.

This clone was counted a single time. The J gene is TRBJ2-1, the V gene TRBV21-1. TRBV21-1 counts as a pseudogene. The CDR3 consists of 15 residues. CDR3 protein: CASKKQGDPYNEQFF. For the CDR3, the DNA is TGTGCCAGTAAGAAGCAAGGGGACCCTTACAATGAGCAGTTCTTC.